The next 17 T cell receptor beta chains were all read from a single sample in a study of T cell responses to AZD1222 COVID-19 vaccine. Generated by immunoSEQ multiplex PCR, the TCRdb table keeps only in-frame clones and is missing some. Among approximately 120,000 clones listed, more than 75% were seen once. Sequences were derived from peripheral blood, sampled on day 0 of AZD1222 vaccination. The receptors shown here come from an adult in good health.

The J gene is TRBJ2-2, the V gene TRBV18, with no clear D. In germline, CDR1 is KGHSH, CDR2 LQKENI. This CDR3 contains 12 residues. V was trimmed by 2 bases and J by 3 bases, leaving 1 base between them. In DNA form, the CDR3 reads TGTGCCAGCTCACCATACACCGGGGAGCTGTTTTTT. Translating gives CASSPYTGELFF.

This clone has only a few counts. This sequence joins TRBV19 and TRBJ1-5; 7 bases align to TRBD1. The trim removed 6 bases at V and 1 base at J, leaving 3 bases unmatched. Germline CDR1 LNHDA, CDR2 SQIVND (reference sequence). The CDR3 contains 14 residues. The CDR3 loop is CASSDRESNQPQHF. The DNA for the CDR3 is TGTGCCAGTAGCGACAGGGAAAGCAATCAGCCCCAGCATTTT.

This clone has only a few counts. The genes are TRBV7-2 and TRBJ1-1; D remains unclear. Trimming took off 5 bases at V and 11 bases at J, with 15 bases between the two ends. Germline CDR1 and CDR2: SGHTA and FQGNSA. CDR3 length: 12 amino acids. CDR3 sequence (DNA): TGTGCCAGCAGCCTCAGACCTTATAGCGCTTTCTTT. Translation gives CASSLRPYSAFF.

V is TRBV9 and J is TRBJ2-7; the D is unclear. The CDR3 sequence is 14 residues long. V was shortened by 4 bases and J by 3 bases, with 14 bases between the two germline ends. Per germline, CDR1 SGDLS and CDR2 YYNGEE. The CDR3 DNA sequence: TGTGCCAGCAGCCGGAACCCCGTAGGCTACGAGCAGTACTTC. Protein product: CASSRNPVGYEQYF.

The chain links TRBV7-8 to TRBJ2-4; D is possibly TRBD1 (5 bases). V lost 1 base and J 3 bases, leaving 13 bases between the germline ends. This CDR3 region has 16 residues. The germline CDR1 and CDR2 sequences are SGHVS and FQNEAQ. The CDR3, as DNA: TGTGCCAGCAGCTTAGGGACAAGATACTTCAAAAACATTCAGTACTTC. Protein product: CASSLGTRYFKNIQYF. Full variable domain (rest looked up from reference TRBV7-8 and TRBJ2-4): GAGVSQSPRYKVAKRGQDVALRCDPISGHVSLFWYQQALGQGPEFLTYFQNEAQLDKSGLPSDRFFAERPEGSVSTLKIQRTQQEDSAVYLCASSLGTRYFKNIQYFGAGTRLSVL.

The CDR3 is CASRLLETQYF. CDR3 coding DNA: TGTGCCAGCAGACTGCTGGAGACCCAGTACTTC. This chain uses TRBV6-5 with TRBJ2-5; D not certain. With 6 bases removed from V and 5 bases from J, the gap between germline ends came to 7 bases. The V gene's germline CDR1 is MNHEY and CDR2 SVGAGI. The CDR3 has 11 residues.

Only a few counts were recorded for this clone. The chain's CDR3 is CASHLSARGGEQYF. The DNA for the CDR3 is TGTGCCAGCCATTTGTCGGCCAGAGGGGGCGAGCAGTACTTC. V usage is TRBV27 and J usage is TRBJ2-7; D possibly corresponds to TRBD1 (6 bases). The V gene lost 8 bases and the J gene lost 6 bases, with 20 bases spanning the gap. Germline lookup yields CDR1 MNHEY and CDR2 SMNVEV (reference sequence). This CDR3 is built from 14 residues.

The chain recombines TRBV20-1 with TRBJ1-2; D not resolved. The CDR3 loop spans 11 amino acids. Germline CDR1 and CDR2: DFQATT and SNEGSKA (reference sequence). V was clipped by 6 bases and J by 4 bases, with 9 bases between them. The CDR3 is CSAKNLYGYTF. The CDR3 bases are TGCAGTGCGAAAAATCTCTATGGCTACACCTTC.

This clone appeared a few times. The rearrangement uses TRBV2 and TRBJ1-1; D is undetermined. This CDR3 region has 13 residues. V lost 6 bases to trimming and J lost 1 base, with 9 bases between them. In germline, CDR1 is SNHLY, CDR2 FYNNEI. CDR3: CASRPQTNTEAFF. CDR3 sequence (DNA): TGTGCCAGCAGGCCACAAACGAACACTGAAGCTTTCTTT.

There are a few counts of this clone. J is TRBJ2-7 and V is TRBV21-1; TRBD2 reflects the table's D call only, with no check against the DNA. TRBV21-1 is a recognized pseudogene. This CDR3 contains 14 residues. This chain's CDR3 is CASSTGAGWYEQYF. DNA of the CDR3: TGTGCCAGCAGCACGGGAGCTGGGTGGTACGAGCAGTACTTC.

The V and J genes are TRBV20-1 and TRBJ2-3; 10 nucleotides agree with TRBD1. Germline CDR1 and CDR2: DFQATT and SNEGSKA (reference sequence). The CDR3 loop spans 17 amino acids. With 3 bases clipped from V and 2 bases from J, the junction kept 11 bases outside the gene matches. The CDR3 region is CSASTYSTGGITDTQYF. The DNA of the CDR3 is TGCAGTGCTAGTACTTACTCGACAGGGGGCATCACAGATACGCAGTATTTT.

The genes are TRBV5-1 and TRBJ2-3; D may be TRBD2 (7 bases). Germline V gene sequence: CDR1 SGHRS, CDR2 YFSETQ. V lost 4 bases, J lost 0 bases, and 18 bases lay in between. The CDR3 runs 17 residues. CDR3 nucleotides: TGCGCCAGCAGCGTATCCCCTCCGGGGGGCAGCACAGATACGCAGTATTTT. Its protein product is CASSVSPPGGSTDTQYF.

V is TRBV7-2 and J is TRBJ2-5, with 14 positions matching TRBD2. The CDR3 totals 16 residues. The junction had 10 bases not matched to a gene; V was cut back by 5 bases and J by 8 bases. The germline V gene encodes CDR1 SGHTA and CDR2 FQGNSA. In DNA, the CDR3 is TGTGCCAGCAGCGAGGGACTAGCGGGGGCGCCGGGAACCCAGTACTTC. Amino acid sequence: CASSEGLAGAPGTQYF.

The chain couples TRBV27 to TRBJ2-3; TRBD2 matches 12 bases. V shed 3 bases and J 3 bases; nucleotides not matched to a gene: 1. This CDR3 has 15 residues. The V gene's germline CDR1 is MNHEY and CDR2 SMNVEV (reference sequence). The CDR3: CASSFLAGGTDTQYF. DNA for the CDR3: TGTGCCAGCAGTTTCCTAGCGGGAGGGACAGATACGCAGTATTTT.

The chain has TRBV5-1 and TRBJ2-3; 9 bases fit TRBD2. Unmatched junction bases numbered 14, after V lost 0 bases and J lost 6 bases. CDR1 and CDR2 (germline): SGHRS, YFSETQ. This CDR3 comprises 18 residues. The CDR3 protein is CASSLGSTIAGVGDTQYF. The CDR3 coding sequence is TGCGCCAGCAGCTTGGGCTCCACTATAGCGGGAGTTGGCGATACGCAGTATTTT.

The genes are TRBV10-3 and TRBJ1-6; D is unresolved. V was cut by 3 bases and J by 9 bases, with 18 bases left in between. The CDR3 loop spans 16 amino acids. Germline V CDR1 and CDR2: ENHRY, SYGVKD. DNA of the CDR3: TGTGCCATCAGTGACGAGGTGGGGTCTTTACGTTCACCCCTCCACTTT. Translating gives CAISDEVGSLRSPLHF.

The CDR3: CASNTPGTSGYEQYF. DNA for the CDR3: TGTGCCAGCAACACCCCGGGAACTAGCGGCTACGAGCAGTACTTC. This chain links TRBV7-9 with TRBJ2-7; the match to TRBD2 covers 8 bases. Germline lookup yields CDR1 SEHNR and CDR2 FQNEAQ (reference sequence). The CDR3 length is 15 residues. Trimming cost V 7 bases and J 3 bases; bases outside gene matches: 11.